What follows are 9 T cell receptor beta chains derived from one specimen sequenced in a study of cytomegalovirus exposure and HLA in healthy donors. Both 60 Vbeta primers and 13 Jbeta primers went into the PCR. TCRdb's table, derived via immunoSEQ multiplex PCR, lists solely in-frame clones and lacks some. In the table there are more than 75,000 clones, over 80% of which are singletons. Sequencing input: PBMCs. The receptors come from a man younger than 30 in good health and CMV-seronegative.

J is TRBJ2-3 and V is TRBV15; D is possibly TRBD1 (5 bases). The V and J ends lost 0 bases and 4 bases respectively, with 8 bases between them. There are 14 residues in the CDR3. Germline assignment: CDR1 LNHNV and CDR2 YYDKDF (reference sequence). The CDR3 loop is CATSRDRAADTQYF. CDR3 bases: TGTGCCACCAGCAGAGACAGGGCGGCAGATACGCAGTATTTT.

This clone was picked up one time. CDR3 sequence: CASSSRQEANEKLFF. The CDR3 DNA reads TGTGCCAGCTCATCTAGACAGGAGGCTAATGAAAAACTGTTTTTT. This rearrangement joins TRBV18 to TRBJ1-4, with a tentative D call TRBD1 (6 bases). In germline, CDR1 is KGHSH, CDR2 LQKENI. This CDR3 has 15 amino acids. V dropped 5 bases and J dropped 3 bases, with 13 bases sitting between them.

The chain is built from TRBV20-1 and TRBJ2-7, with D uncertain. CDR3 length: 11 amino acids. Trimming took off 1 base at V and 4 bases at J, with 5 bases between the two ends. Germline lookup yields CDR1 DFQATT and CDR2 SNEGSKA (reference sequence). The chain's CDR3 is CSARGPYEQYF. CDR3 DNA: TGCAGTGCTAGAGGGCCATACGAGCAGTACTTC.

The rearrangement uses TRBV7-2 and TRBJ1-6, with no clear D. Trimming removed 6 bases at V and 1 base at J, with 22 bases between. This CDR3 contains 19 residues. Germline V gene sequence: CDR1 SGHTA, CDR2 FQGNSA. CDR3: CASRHAPGGGNSYNSPLHF. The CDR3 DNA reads TGTGCCAGCAGGCATGCCCCCGGCGGAGGGAATTCCTATAATTCACCCCTCCACTTT.

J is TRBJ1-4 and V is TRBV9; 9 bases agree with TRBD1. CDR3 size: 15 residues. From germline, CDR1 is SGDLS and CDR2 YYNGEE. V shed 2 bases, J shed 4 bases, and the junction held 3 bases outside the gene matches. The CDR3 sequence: CASSVTGQGNEKLFF. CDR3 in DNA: TGTGCCAGCAGCGTCACGGGACAGGGTAATGAAAAACTGTTTTTT.

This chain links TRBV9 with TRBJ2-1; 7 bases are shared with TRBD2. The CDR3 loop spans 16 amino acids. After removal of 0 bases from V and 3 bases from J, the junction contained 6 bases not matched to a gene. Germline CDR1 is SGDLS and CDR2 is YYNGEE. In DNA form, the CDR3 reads TGTGCCAGCAGCGTAGGCGGGGGATCGAACTACAATGAGCAGTTCTTC. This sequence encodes CASSVGGGSNYNEQFF.

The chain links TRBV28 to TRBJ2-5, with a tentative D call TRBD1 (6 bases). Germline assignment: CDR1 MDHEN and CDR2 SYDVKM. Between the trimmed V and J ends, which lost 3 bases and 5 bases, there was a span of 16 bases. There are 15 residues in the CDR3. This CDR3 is CASSFMGASRETQYF. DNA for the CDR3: TGTGCCAGCAGTTTTATGGGGGCGAGCCGCGAGACCCAGTACTTC. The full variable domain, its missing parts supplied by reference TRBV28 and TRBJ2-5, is DVKVTQSSRYLVKRTGEKVFLECVQDMDHENMFWYRQDPGLGLRLIYFSYDVKMKEKGDIPEGYSVSREKKERFSLILESASTNQTSMYLCASSFMGASRETQYFGPGTRLLVL.

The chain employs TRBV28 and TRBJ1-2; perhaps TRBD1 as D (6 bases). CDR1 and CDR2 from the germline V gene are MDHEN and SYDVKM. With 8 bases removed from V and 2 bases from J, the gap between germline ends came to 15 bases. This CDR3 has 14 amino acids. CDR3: CASGTGTQNYGYTF. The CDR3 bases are TGTGCCAGCGGCACCGGGACACAAAACTATGGCTACACCTTC.

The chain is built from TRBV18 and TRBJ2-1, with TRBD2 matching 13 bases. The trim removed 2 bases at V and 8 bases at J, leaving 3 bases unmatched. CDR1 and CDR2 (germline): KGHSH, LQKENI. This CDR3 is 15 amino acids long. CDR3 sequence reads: CASSPGTSGVDEQFF. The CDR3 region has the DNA TGTGCCAGCTCACCAGGGACTAGCGGGGTGGATGAGCAGTTCTTC.